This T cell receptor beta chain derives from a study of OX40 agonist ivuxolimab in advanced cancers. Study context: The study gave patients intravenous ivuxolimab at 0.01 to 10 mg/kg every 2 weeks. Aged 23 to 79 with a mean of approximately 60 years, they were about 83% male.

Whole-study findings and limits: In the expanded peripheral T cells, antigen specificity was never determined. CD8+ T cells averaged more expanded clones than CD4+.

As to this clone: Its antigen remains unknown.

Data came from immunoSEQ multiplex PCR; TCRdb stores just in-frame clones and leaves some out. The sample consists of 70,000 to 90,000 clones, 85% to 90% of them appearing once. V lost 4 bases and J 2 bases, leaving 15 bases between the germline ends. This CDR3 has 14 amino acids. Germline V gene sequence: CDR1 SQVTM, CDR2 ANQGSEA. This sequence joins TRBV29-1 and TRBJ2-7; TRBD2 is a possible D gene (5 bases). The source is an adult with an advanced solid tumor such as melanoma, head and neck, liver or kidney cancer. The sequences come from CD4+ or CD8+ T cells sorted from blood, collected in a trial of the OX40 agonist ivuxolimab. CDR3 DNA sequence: TGCAGCGTTGGGGTGAGGGAAGCCCCCTACGAGCAGTACTTC. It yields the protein CSVGVREAPYEQYF.